The following is a TCR beta chain sequence with its context. A sample-barcoded 5' primer and a J-beta primer mix were used in a second PCR of about 7 to 12 cycles. TCRdb used MiXCR to reprocess the 5' RACE reads, holding one entry per CDR3 protein. Among some 370,000 distinct CDR3 sequences listed, about half were seen once. The data originate from a study of blood T cells in healthy people across ages. About 10 milliliters of peripheral blood were drawn from each donor into EDTA-treated tubes. The CDR3 has 14 amino acids. CDR1 and CDR2 (germline): KGHSH, LQKENI. With V trimmed by 5 bases and J by 10 bases, 10 bases remained unmatched.

Sequencing was done on a sample of blood. V gene TRBV18 combines with J gene TRBJ2-1, with 8 positions matching TRBD1. The clonotype originates from a man aged 60-69 years in good health. This CDR3 reads CASSSGQGNYEQFF. The CDR3 region has the DNA TGTGCCAGCTCATCCGGACAGGGTAACTACGAGCAGTTCTTC. Together with reference TRBV18 and TRBJ2-1, the CDR3 gives the full variable domain: NAGVMQNPRHLVRRRGQEARLRCSPMKGHSHVYWYRQLPEEGLKFMVYLQKENIIDESGMPKERFSAEFPKEGPSILRIQQVVRGDSAAYFCASSSGQGNYEQFFGPGTRLTVL.